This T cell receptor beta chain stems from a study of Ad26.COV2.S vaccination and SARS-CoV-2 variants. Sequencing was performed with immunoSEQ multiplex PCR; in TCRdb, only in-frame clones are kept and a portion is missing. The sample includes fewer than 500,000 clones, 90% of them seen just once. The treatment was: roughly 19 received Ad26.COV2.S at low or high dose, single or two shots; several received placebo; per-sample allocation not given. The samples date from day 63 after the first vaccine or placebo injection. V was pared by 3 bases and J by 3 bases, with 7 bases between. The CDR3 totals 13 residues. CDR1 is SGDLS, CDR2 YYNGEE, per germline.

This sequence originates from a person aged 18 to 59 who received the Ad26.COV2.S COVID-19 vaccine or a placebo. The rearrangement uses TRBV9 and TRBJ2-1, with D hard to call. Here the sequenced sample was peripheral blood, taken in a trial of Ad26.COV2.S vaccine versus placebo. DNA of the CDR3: TGTGCCAGCAGCGGGGCATACTACAATGAGCAGTTCTTC. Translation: CASSGAYYNEQFF.